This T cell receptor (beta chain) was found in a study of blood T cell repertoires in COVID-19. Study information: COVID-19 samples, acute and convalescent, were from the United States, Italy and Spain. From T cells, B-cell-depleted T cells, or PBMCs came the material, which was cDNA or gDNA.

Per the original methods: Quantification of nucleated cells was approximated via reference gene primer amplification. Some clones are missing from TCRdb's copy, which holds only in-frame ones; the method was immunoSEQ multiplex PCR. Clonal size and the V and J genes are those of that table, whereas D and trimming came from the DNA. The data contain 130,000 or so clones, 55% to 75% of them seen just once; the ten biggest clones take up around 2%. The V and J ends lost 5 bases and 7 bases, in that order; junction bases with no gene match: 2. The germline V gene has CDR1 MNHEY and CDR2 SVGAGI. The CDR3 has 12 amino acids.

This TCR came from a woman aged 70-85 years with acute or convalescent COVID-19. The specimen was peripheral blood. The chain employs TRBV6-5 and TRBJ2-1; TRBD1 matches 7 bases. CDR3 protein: CASSRQGNEQFF. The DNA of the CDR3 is TGTGCCAGCAGTCGACAGGGTAATGAGCAGTTCTTC.